Listed below are T cell receptor beta chains from one sample, sequenced in a study of CD8+CD57+ T cells in acquired aplastic anemia. TCRdb called the reads again in MiXCR, with one record for every CDR3 protein. The data contain roughly 51,000 distinct CDR3 sequences, around 72% of them singletons. The sequencing sample was made of sorted CD4+, CD8+, or CD8+CD57+ T cells (not recorded which) from PBMCs. The receptors stem from a human donor in good health, serving as a control. Each CDR3 is given with its conserved first and last residue. The order of the fields is CDR3 length, V gene, CDR3 protein.

cdr3_length: 14
v_call: TRBV9
cdr3_aa: CASSGWEGWNGQFF

cdr3_length: 13
v_call: TRBV11-2
cdr3_aa: CASSRGGSYEQYF

cdr3_length: 15
v_call: TRBV3-1
cdr3_aa: CASSQDQIGANVLTF

cdr3_length: 13
v_call: TRBV7-3
cdr3_aa: CASSLDRADTQYF

cdr3_length: 16
v_call: TRBV4-3
cdr3_aa: CASSQDRLAGPNEQFF

cdr3_length: 14
v_call: TRBV7-2
cdr3_aa: CASTPGRVVYEQYF

cdr3_length: 16
v_call: TRBV2
cdr3_aa: CASRGGQGAAKNIQYF

cdr3_length: 15
v_call: TRBV20-1
cdr3_aa: CSARPQQSPYTEAFF

cdr3_length: 15
v_call: TRBV3-1
cdr3_aa: CASSQDERVNYEQYF

cdr3_length: 13
v_call: TRBV9
cdr3_aa: CASSVGGRTEAFF

cdr3_length: 14
v_call: TRBV27
cdr3_aa: CASSLSSGTTEAFF

cdr3_length: 15
v_call: TRBV19
cdr3_aa: CASSLGGGNGDTQYF

cdr3_length: 13
v_call: TRBV2
cdr3_aa: CASSLGGDQPQHF

cdr3_length: 17
v_call: TRBV24-1
cdr3_aa: CATSDRGTSGSRETQYF

cdr3_length: 12
v_call: TRBV10-3
cdr3_aa: CAIRDRGYEQYF

cdr3_length: 14
v_call: TRBV12-3/TRBV12-4
cdr3_aa: CASSLQGAGETQYF

cdr3_length: 14
v_call: TRBV2
cdr3_aa: CASEGDRVNEKLFF

cdr3_length: 14
v_call: TRBV20-1
cdr3_aa: CSARDWGEGDEQYF

cdr3_length: 14
v_call: TRBV20-1
cdr3_aa: CSARAASGSETQYF

cdr3_length: 14
v_call: TRBV2
cdr3_aa: CASKGGAWVTEAFF

cdr3_length: 13
v_call: TRBV9
cdr3_aa: CASSVASGNTIYF

cdr3_length: 15
v_call: TRBV6-5
cdr3_aa: CASSYGSGGTDTQYF

cdr3_length: 14
v_call: TRBV2
cdr3_aa: CASSLGQKDSPLHF

cdr3_length: 13
v_call: TRBV7-2
cdr3_aa: CASRREVSTEAFF

cdr3_length: 15
v_call: TRBV7-3
cdr3_aa: CASSSPGLSGYGYTF

cdr3_length: 15
v_call: TRBV7-9
cdr3_aa: CASSEGTDDNTEAFF

cdr3_length: 15
v_call: TRBV10-3
cdr3_aa: CAISESKGPYYEQYF

cdr3_length: 14
v_call: TRBV2
cdr3_aa: CASSAQVSGGGYTF

cdr3_length: 12
v_call: TRBV29-1
cdr3_aa: CSAEGTVAGYTF

cdr3_length: 15
v_call: TRBV5-1
cdr3_aa: CASSPMTGGDSPLHF

cdr3_length: 13
v_call: TRBV7-9
cdr3_aa: CASSLTDSYEQYF

cdr3_length: 18
v_call: TRBV19
cdr3_aa: CASSDSPSRTGAGNTIYF

cdr3_length: 13
v_call: TRBV20-1
cdr3_aa: CSAPGRFVTEAFF

cdr3_length: 16
v_call: TRBV10-1
cdr3_aa: CASSQVANVNSYEQYF

cdr3_length: 12
v_call: TRBV13
cdr3_aa: CASMMTGNGYTF

cdr3_length: 15
v_call: TRBV6-4
cdr3_aa: CASSDWTDAKNTQYF

cdr3_length: 16
v_call: TRBV24-1
cdr3_aa: CATSDFGTPDTGELFF